A single sample is the source of the 14 T cell receptor beta chains below, sequenced in a study of blood T cell repertoires in COVID-19. Here immunoSEQ multiplex PCR was the method, and the copy in TCRdb shows in-frame clones only, minus some. This table holds around 190,000 clones, around 86% found once. Sequencing was carried out using PBMCs or T cells enriched from blood (not recorded which). The receptor set was obtained from a middle-aged man with acute COVID-19.

This chain joins TRBV14 and TRBJ2-7, with a tentative D call TRBD2 (5 bases). The CDR3 is 15 residues long. V was trimmed by 3 bases and J by 3 bases, leaving 15 bases between them. Germline lookup yields CDR1 SGHDN and CDR2 FVKESK. As DNA, the CDR3 is TGTGCCAGCAGCCAGAGGGTAAGCCCTTTCTACGAGCAGTACTTC. This encodes CASSQRVSPFYEQYF.

The genes are TRBV27 and TRBJ2-2; tentative D call: TRBD1 (6 bases). The V gene lost 5 bases and the J gene lost 6 bases, with 16 bases spanning the gap. Germline loops: CDR1 MNHEY, CDR2 SMNVEV (reference sequence). The CDR3 runs to 15 residues. This CDR3 is CASSHEGVFAGELFF. CDR3 coding DNA: TGTGCCAGCAGTCATGAGGGGGTTTTTGCCGGGGAGCTGTTTTTT.

V is TRBV7-8 and J is TRBJ2-1; TRBD2 might be the D (5 bases). Per germline, CDR1 SGHVS and CDR2 FQNEAQ. The CDR3 spans 13 residues. Trimming pared 1 base from V and 10 bases from J, leaving 11 bases between. The CDR3, as DNA: TGTGCCAGCAGCTTAGTGAGCGGTGGGGAGCAGTTCTTC. It specifies CASSLVSGGEQFF. Drawing the rest from reference TRBV7-8 and TRBJ2-1, the complete variable domain is GAGVSQSPRYKVAKRGQDVALRCDPISGHVSLFWYQQALGQGPEFLTYFQNEAQLDKSGLPSDRFFAERPEGSVSTLKIQRTQQEDSAVYLCASSLVSGGEQFFGPGTRLTVL.

The chain recombines TRBV13 with TRBJ2-1, with D perhaps matching TRBD2 (5 bases). The CDR3 is 14 residues long. CDR1 is PRHDT, CDR2 FYEKMQ, per germline (reference sequence). V shed 3 bases and J shed 4 bases, with 10 bases lying between them. CDR3 in DNA: TGTGCCAGCAGCTTGACTAACCCTTACAATGAGCAGTTCTTC. Its protein product is CASSLTNPYNEQFF.

This clone was picked up a small number of times. This chain links TRBV6-2 or TRBV6-3 with TRBJ1-5; D call uncertain. V lost 5 bases and J lost 6, with 11 bases in between. This CDR3 is 13 amino acids long. Per the germline V gene, CDR1 is MNHEY and CDR2 is SVGEGT. CDR3 DNA sequence: TGTGCCAGCAGTCTGAAGGAGAGTCAGCCCCAGCATTTT. It specifies CASSLKESQPQHF.

V usage is TRBV20-1 and J usage is TRBJ2-1; D is ambiguous. V gave up 4 bases and J gave up 8 bases, with 6 bases separating them. The CDR3 covers 10 residues. Germline values: CDR1 DFQATT, CDR2 SNEGSKA (reference sequence). DNA of the CDR3: TGCAGTGCTATTTATCATGAGCAGTTCTTC. Its protein is CSAIYHEQFF.

CDR3 DNA sequence: TGTGCCAGCAGCCCACAGGGGGATCAGCCCCAGCATTTT. Translating it yields CASSPQGDQPQHF. V gene TRBV7-2 combines with J gene TRBJ1-5; TRBD1 aligns across 8 bases. The germline V gene encodes CDR1 SGHTA and CDR2 FQGNSA. V shed 5 bases and J 5 bases; nucleotides not matched to a gene: 2. This CDR3 comprises 13 residues.

This clone has at least ten counts. The chain has TRBV28 and TRBJ1-2; a possible D gene is TRBD1 (6 bases). The CDR3 length is 14 residues. Looked up from germline, CDR1 is MDHEN and CDR2 is SYDVKM. V shed 6 bases and J shed 8 bases, with 19 bases lying between them. CDR3 protein: CASSTPGQFWGYTF. The CDR3 nucleotides read TGTGCCAGCAGCACCCCAGGACAGTTCTGGGGCTACACCTTC.

The rearrangement links TRBV21-1 to TRBJ2-5; TRBD1, as called in the table, went unchecked against the DNA. TRBV21-1 is designated a pseudogene. The CDR3 extends over 15 amino acids. The CDR3, as DNA: TGTGCCAGCAGCCTTATGGACAGGGGTGCGGAGACCCAGTACTTC. Protein: CASSLMDRGAETQYF.

This chain connects TRBV3-1 (or the pseudogene TRBV3-2) to TRBJ1-2, with D hard to call. Germline V gives CDR1 LGHDT, CDR2 YNNKEL (reference sequence). This CDR3 is 14 amino acids long. V was trimmed by 6 bases and J by 1 base, leaving 12 bases between them. This CDR3 is CASRKSLSNYGYTF. As DNA, the CDR3 is TGTGCCAGCAGGAAGTCACTGAGTAACTATGGCTACACCTTC.

This clone showed up just once. This sequence joins TRBV28 and TRBJ2-3; D unclear. Germline V gene sequence: CDR1 MDHEN, CDR2 SYDVKM. The germline V and J ends were trimmed by 5 bases and 0 bases, with 12 bases remaining between them. This CDR3 comprises 15 residues. The CDR3 DNA is TGTGCCAGCAGTCTAGGTCAAACTAGCACAGATACGCAGTATTTT. It specifies CASSLGQTSTDTQYF.

V usage is TRBV5-1 and J usage is TRBJ2-5; possible D gene TRBD1, 6 bases. V shed 4 bases and J shed 5 bases, with 15 bases lying between them. In germline, CDR1 is SGHRS, CDR2 YFSETQ. CDR3 length equals 14 residues. CDR3 nucleotide sequence: TGCGCCAGCAGCCAGGGGACACCGGGGGAGACCCAGTACTTC. Translating it yields CASSQGTPGETQYF. Full variable domain (rest looked up from reference TRBV5-1 and TRBJ2-5): KAGVTQTPRYLIKTRGQQVTLSCSPISGHRSVSWYQQTPGQGLQFLFEYFSETQRNKGNFPGRFSGRQFSNSRSEMNVSTLELGDSALYLCASSQGTPGETQYFGPGTRLLVL.

This clone has just a few counts. V usage is TRBV18 and J usage is TRBJ2-2; 7 bases map to TRBD1. V gave up 2 bases and J gave up 4 bases; unmatched junction bases: 7. The CDR3 extends over 16 amino acids. The germline CDR1 and CDR2 sequences are KGHSH and LQKENI. The CDR3 loop is CASSPTTGSATGELFF. Here the CDR3 DNA reads TGTGCCAGCTCACCAACGACAGGGAGTGCCACCGGGGAGCTGTTTTTT.

This clone was counted a single time. The V and J genes are TRBV5-1 and TRBJ2-2, with D hard to call. Trimming took 4 bases from V and 3 from J, leaving 13 bases between them. Germline V gene sequence: CDR1 SGHRS, CDR2 YFSETQ. The CDR3 is 15 amino acids. The CDR3 spells CASSPASLYTGELFF. The CDR3 DNA is TGCGCCAGCAGCCCCGCTTCTCTATACACCGGGGAGCTGTTTTTT.